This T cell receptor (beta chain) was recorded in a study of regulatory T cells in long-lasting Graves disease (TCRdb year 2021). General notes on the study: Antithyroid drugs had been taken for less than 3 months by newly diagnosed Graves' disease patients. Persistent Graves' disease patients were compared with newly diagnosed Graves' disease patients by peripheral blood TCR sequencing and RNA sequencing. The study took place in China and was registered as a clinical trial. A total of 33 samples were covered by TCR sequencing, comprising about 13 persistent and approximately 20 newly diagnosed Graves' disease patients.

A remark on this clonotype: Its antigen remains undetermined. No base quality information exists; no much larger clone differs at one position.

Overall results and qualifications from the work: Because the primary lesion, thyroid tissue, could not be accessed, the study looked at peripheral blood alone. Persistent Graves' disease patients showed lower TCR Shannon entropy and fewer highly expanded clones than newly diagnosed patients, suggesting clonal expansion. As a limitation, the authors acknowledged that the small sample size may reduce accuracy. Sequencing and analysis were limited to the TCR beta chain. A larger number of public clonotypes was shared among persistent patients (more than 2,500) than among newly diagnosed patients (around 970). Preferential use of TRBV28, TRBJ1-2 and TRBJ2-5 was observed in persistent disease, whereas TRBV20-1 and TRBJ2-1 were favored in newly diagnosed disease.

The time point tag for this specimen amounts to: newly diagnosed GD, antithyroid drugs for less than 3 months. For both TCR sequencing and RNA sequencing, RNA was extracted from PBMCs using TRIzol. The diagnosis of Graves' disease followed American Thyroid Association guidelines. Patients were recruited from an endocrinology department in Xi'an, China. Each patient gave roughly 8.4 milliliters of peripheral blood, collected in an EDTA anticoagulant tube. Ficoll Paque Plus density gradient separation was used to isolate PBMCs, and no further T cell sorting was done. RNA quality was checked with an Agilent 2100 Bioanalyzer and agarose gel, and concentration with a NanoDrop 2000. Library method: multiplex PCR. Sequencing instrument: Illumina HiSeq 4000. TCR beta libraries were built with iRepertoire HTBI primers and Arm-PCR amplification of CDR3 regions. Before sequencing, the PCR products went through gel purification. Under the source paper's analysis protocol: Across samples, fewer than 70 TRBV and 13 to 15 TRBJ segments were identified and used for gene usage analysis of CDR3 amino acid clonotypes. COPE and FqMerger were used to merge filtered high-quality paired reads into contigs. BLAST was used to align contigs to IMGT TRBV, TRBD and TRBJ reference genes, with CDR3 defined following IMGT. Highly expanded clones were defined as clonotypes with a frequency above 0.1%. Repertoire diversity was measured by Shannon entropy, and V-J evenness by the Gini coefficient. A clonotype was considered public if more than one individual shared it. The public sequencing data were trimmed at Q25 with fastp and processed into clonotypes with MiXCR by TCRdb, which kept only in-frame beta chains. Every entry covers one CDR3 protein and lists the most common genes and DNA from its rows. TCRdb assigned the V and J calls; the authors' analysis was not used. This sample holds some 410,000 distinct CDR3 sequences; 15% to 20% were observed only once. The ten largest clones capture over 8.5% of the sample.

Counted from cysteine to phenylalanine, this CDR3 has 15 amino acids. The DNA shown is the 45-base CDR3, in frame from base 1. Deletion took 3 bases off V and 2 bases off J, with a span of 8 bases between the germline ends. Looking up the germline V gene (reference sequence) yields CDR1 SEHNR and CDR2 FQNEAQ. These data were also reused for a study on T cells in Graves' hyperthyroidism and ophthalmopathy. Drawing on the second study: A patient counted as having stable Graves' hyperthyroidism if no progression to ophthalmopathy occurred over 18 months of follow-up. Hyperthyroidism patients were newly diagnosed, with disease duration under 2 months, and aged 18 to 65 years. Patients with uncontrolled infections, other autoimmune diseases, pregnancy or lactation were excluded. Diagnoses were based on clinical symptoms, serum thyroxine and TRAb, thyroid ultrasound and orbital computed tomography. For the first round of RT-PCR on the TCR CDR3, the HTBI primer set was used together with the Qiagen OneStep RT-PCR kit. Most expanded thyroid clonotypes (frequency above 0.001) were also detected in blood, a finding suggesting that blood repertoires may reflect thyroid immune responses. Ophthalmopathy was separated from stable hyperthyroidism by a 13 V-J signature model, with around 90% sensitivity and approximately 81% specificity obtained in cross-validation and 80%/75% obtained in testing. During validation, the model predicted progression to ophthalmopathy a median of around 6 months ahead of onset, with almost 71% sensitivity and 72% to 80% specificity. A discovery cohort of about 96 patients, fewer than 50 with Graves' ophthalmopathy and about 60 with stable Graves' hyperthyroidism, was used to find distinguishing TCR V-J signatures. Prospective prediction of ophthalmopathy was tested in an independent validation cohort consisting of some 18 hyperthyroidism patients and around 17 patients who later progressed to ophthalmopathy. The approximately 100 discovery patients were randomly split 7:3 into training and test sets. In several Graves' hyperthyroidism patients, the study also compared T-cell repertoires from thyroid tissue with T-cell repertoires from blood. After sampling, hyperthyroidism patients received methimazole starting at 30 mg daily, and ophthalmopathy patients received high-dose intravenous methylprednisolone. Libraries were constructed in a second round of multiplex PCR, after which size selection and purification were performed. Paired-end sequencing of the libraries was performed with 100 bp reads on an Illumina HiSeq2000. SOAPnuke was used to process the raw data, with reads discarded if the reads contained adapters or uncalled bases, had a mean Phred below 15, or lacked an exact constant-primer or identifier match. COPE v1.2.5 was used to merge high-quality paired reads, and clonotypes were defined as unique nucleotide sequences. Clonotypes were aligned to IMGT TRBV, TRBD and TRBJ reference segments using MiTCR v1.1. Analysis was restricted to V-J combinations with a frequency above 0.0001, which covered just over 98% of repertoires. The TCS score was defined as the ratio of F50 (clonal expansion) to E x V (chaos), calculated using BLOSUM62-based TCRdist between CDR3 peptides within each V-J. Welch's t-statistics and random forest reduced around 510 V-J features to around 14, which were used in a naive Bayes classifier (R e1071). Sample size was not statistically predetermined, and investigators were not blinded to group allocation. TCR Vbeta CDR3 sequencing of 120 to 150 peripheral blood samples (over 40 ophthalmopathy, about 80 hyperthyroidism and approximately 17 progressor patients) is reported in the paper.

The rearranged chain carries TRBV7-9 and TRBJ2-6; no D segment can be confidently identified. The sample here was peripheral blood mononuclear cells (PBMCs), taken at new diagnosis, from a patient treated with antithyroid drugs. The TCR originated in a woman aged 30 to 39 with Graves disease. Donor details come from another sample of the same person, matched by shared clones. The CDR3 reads CASSFLGTGANVLTF. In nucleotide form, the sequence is TGTGCCAGCAGCTTCTTGGGCACTGGGGCCAACGTCCTGACTTTC.